Sequencing of this T cell receptor beta chain was carried out in a study of early T cells in non-severe SARS-CoV-2 infection. Study context: Sequencing targeted bulk RNA from unsorted whole blood, leaving chains unpaired. Overall study findings and caveats: Private and CD4 specificities were missed by VDJdb matching, skewed to anti-spike CD8.

Each cDNA molecule carried a unique molecular identifier. Each CDR3 protein is one row after TCRdb ran MiXCR on the 5' RACE reads. The sample lists about 64,000 distinct CDR3 sequences; more than 15% were seen once. On this clonotype itself: Its specificity is unknown.

Trimming stripped 1 base from V and 6 bases from J, with 16 bases between. Looked up from germline, CDR1 is LGHDT and CDR2 is YNNKEL (reference sequence). The CDR3 is made up of 16 amino acids. This TCR was recovered from an adult who was a healthcare worker with PCR-confirmed SARS-CoV-2 infection or an uninfected control (not recorded which). This sequence joins TRBV3-1 and TRBJ2-1, with D possibly being TRBD2 (6 bases). Sequencing used whole blood, obtained at baseline. CDR3 in amino acids: CASSQVTVAGFNEQFF. The CDR3 nucleotides read TGTGCCAGCAGCCAAGTAACTGTGGCGGGATTCAATGAGCAGTTCTTC.